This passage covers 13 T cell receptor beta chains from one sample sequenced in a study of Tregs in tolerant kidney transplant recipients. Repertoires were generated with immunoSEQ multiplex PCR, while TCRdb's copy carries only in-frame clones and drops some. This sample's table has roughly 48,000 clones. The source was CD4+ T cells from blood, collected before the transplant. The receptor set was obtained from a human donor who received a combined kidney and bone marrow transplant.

The DNA read from the CDR3 is TGTGCCAGCACATACAGGGTGAACACTGAA. Protein product: CASTYRVNTE. The complete CDR3 reads CASTYRVNTEAFF. The genes are TRBV6-2 or TRBV6-3 and TRBJ1-1; TRBD1 might be the D (6 bases). Read sequence stops 3 residues before the CDR3 end, and the germline J gene provides the missing end. Germline CDR1 and CDR2: MNHEY and SVGEGT. CDR3 length equals 13 residues. Trimming shortened V by 7 bases and J by 0 bases, and 9 bases separated the two germline ends.

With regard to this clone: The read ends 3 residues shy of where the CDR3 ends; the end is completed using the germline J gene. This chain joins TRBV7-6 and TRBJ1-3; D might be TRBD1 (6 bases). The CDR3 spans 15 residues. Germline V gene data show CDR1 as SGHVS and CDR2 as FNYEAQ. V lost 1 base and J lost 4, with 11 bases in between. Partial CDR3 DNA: TGTGCCAGCAGCTTAGTCCCAGGGGAAGGAAACACC. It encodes CASSLVPGEGNT. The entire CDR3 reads CASSLVPGEGNTIYF. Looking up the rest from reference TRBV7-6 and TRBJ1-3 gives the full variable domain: GAGVSQSPRYKVTKRGQDVALRCDPISGHVSLYWYRQALGQGPEFLTYFNYEAQQDKSGLPNDRFSAERPEGSISTLTIQRTEQRDSAMYRCASSLVPGEGNTIYFGEGSWLTVV.

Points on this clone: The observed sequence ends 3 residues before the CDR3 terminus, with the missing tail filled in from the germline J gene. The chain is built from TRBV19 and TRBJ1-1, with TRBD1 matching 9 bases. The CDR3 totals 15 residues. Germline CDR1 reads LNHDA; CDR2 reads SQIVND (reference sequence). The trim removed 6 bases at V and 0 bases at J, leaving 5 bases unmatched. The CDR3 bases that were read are TGTGCCAGTAGGGGCCGGGACAGGGTGAACACTGAA. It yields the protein CASRGRDRVNTE. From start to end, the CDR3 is CASRGRDRVNTEAFF.

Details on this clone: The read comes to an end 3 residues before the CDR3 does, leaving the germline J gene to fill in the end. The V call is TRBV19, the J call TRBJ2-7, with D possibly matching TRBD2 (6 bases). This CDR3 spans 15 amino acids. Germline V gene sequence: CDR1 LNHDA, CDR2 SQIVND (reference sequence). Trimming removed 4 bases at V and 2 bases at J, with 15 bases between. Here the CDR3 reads CASSTQAGRTYEQYF. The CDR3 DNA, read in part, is TGTGCCAGTAGTACCCAAGCGGGTAGGACCTACGAG.

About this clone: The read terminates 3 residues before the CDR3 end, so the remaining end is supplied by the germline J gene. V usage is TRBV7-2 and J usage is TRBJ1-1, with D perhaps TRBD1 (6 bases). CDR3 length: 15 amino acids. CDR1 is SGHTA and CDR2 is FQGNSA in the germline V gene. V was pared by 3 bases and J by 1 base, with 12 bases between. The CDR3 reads CASSFPATGNTEAFF. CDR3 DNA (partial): TGTGCCAGCAGCTTCCCGGCGACAGGGAACACTGAA.

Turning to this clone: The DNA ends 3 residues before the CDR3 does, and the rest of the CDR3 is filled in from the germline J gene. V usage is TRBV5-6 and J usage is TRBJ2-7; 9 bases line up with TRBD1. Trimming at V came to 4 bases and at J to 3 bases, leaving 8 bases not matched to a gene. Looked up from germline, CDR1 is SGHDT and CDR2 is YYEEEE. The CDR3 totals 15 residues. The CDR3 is CASSPPGTGNYEQYF. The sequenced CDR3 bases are TGTGCCAGCAGCCCCCCCGGGACAGGGAACTACGAG. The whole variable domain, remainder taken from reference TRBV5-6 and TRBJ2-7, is DAGVTQSPTHLIKTRGQQVTLRCSPKSGHDTVSWYQQALGQGPQFIFQYYEEEERQRGNFPDRFSGHQFPNYSSELNVNALLLGDSALYLCASSPPGTGNYEQYFGPGTRLTVT.

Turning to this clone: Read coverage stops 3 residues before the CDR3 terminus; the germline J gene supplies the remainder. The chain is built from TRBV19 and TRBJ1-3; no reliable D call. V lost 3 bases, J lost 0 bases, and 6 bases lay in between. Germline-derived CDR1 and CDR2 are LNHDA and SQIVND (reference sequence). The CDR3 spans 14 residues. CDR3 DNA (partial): TGTGCCAGTAGTATCCCGGGCTCTGGAAACACC. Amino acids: CASSIPGSGNT. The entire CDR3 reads CASSIPGSGNTIYF.

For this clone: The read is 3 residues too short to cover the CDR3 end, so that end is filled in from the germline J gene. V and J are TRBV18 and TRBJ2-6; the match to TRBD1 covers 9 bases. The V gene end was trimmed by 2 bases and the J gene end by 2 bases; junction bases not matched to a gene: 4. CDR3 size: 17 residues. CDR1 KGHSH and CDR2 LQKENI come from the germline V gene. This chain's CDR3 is CASSPRDRDPGANVLTF. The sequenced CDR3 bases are TGTGCCAGCTCACCAAGGGACAGGGACCCTGGGGCCAACGTC.

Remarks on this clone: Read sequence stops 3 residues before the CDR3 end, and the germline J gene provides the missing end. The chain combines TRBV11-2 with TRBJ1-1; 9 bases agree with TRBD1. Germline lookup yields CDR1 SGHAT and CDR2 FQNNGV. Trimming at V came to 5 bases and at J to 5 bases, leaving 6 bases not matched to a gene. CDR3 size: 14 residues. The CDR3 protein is CASSTGQGGTEAFF. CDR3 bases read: TGTGCCAGCAGCACGGGACAGGGTGGGACTGAA.

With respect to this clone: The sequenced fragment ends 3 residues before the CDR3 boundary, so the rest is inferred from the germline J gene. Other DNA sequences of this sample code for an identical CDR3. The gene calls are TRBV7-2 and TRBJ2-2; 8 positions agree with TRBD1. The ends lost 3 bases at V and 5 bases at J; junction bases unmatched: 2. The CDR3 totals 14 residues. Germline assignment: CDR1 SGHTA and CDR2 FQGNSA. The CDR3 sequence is CASSLDRDTGELFF. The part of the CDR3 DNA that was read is TGTGCCAGCAGCTTGGACAGGGATACCGGGGAG.

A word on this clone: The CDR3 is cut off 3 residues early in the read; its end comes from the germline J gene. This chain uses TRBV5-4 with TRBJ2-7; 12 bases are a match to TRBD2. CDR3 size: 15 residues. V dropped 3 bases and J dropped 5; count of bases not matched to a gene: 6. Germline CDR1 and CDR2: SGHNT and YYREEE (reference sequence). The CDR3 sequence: CASSSSGRAVNEQYF. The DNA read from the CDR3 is TGTGCCAGCAGCTCTAGCGGGAGGGCCGTGAACGAG.

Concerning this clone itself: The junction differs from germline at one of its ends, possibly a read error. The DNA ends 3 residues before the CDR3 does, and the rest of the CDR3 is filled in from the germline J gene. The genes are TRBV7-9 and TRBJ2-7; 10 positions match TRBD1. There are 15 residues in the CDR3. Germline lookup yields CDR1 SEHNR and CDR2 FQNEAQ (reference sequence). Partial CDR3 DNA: TGTGTCAGCAGCCAAGGGACAGGGGCCCCCTACGAG. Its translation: CVSSQGTGAPYE. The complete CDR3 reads CVSSQGTGAPYEQYF.

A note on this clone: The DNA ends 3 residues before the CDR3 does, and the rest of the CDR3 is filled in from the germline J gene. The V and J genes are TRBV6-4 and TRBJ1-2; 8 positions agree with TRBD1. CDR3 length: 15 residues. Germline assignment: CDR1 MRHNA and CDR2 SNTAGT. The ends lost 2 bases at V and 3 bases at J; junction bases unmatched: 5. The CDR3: CASSDTGQGDYGYTF. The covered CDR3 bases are TGTGCCAGCAGTGACACCGGACAGGGAGACTATGGC.